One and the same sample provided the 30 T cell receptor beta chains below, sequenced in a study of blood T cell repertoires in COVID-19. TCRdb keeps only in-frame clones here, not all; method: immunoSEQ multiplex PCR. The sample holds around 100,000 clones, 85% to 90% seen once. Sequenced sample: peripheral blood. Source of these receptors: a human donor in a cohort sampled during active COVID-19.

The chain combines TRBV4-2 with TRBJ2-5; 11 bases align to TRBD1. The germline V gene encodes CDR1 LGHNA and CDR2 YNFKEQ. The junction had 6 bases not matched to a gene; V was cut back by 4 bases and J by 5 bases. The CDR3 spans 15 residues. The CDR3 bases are TGTGCCAGCAGCCCCCGGACAGGGGGCGGTGAGACCCAGTACTTC. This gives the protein CASSPRTGGGETQYF.

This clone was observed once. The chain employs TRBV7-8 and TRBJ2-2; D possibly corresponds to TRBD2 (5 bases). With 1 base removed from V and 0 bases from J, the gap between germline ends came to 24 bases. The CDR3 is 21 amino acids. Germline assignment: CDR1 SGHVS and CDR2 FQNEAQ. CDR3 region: CASSLGINVFRRRPNTGELFF. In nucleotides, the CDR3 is TGTGCCAGCAGCTTAGGGATTAATGTGTTCAGGAGGCGCCCGAACACCGGGGAGCTGTTTTTT. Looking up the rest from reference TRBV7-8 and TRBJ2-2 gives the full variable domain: GAGVSQSPRYKVAKRGQDVALRCDPISGHVSLFWYQQALGQGPEFLTYFQNEAQLDKSGLPSDRFFAERPEGSVSTLKIQRTQQEDSAVYLCASSLGINVFRRRPNTGELFFGEGSRLTVL.

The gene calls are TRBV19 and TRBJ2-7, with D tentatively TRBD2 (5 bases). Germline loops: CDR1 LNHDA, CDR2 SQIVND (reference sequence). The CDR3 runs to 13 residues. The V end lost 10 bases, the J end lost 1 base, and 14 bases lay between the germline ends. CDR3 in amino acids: CATQRAESYEQYF. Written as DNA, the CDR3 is TGTGCCACCCAGAGGGCAGAGTCCTACGAGCAGTACTTC.

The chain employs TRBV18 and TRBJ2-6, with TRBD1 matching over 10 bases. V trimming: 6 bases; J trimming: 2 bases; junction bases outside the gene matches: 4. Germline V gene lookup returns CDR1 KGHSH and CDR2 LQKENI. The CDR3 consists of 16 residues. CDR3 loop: CASSRDRGPGANVLTF. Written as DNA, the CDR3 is TGTGCCAGCTCGCGCGACAGGGGGCCTGGGGCCAACGTCCTGACTTTC. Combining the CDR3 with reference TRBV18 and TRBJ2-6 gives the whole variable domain NAGVMQNPRHLVRRRGQEARLRCSPMKGHSHVYWYRQLPEEGLKFMVYLQKENIIDESGMPKERFSAEFPKEGPSILRIQQVVRGDSAAYFCASSRDRGPGANVLTFGAGSRLTVL.

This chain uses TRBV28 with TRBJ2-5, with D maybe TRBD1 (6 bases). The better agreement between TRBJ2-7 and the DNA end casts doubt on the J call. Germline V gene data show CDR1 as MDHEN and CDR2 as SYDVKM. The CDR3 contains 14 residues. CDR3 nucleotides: TGTGCCAGCAGTACACAGGGAGTAGCCTACGAGCAGTACTTC. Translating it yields CASSTQGVAYEQYF.

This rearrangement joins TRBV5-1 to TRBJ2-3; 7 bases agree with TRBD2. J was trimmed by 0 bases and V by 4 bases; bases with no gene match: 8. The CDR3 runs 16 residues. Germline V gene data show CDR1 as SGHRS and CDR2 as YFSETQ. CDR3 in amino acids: CASSGGTKHSTDTQYF. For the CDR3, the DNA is TGCGCCAGCAGCGGGGGGACTAAACATAGCACAGATACGCAGTATTTT.

CDR3: CASSAHDREAAKNIQYF. CDR3 DNA: TGTGCCAGCAGCGCCCATGACAGGGAGGCAGCCAAAAACATTCAGTACTTC. The chain combines TRBV9 with TRBJ2-4, with D possibly TRBD1 on 7 matching bases. Deletions cut 3 bases from V and 0 bases from J, with 16 bases between. The CDR3 spans 17 residues. In germline, CDR1 is SGDLS, CDR2 YYNGEE.

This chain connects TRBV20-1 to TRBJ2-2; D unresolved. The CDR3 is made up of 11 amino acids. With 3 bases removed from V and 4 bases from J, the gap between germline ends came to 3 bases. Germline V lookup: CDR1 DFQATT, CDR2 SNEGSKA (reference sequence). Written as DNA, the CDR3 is TGCAGTGCTAGGGCCACCGGGGAGCTGTTTTTT. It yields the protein CSARATGELFF.

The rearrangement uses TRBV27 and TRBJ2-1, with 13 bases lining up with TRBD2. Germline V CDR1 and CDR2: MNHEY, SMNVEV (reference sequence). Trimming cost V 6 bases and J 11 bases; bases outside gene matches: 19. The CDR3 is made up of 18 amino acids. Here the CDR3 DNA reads TGTGCCAGCAGCCGGAATGCGTTGACTAGCGGGAGGCCACATAAGCAGTTCTTC. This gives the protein CASSRNALTSGRPHKQFF.

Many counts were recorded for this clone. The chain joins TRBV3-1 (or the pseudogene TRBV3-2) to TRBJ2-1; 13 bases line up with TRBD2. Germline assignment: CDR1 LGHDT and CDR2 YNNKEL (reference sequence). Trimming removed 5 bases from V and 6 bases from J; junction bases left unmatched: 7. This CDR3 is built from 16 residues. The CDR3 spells CASSAGLAGAFNEQFF. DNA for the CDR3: TGTGCCAGCAGCGCTGGACTAGCGGGAGCGTTCAATGAGCAGTTCTTC.

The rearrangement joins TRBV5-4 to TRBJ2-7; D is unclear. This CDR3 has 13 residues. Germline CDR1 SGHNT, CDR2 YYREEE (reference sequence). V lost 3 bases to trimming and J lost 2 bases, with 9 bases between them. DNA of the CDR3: TGTGCCAGCAGCTCGAGGTCTACCTACGAGCAGTACTTC. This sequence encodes CASSSRSTYEQYF.

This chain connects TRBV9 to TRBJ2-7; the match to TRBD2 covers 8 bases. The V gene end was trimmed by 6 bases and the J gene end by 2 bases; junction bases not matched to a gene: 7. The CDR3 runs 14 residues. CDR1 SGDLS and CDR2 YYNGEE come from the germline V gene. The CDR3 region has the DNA TGTGCCAGCACAGGGGTGCGGGAGGCCTACGAGCAGTACTTC. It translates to CASTGVREAYEQYF.

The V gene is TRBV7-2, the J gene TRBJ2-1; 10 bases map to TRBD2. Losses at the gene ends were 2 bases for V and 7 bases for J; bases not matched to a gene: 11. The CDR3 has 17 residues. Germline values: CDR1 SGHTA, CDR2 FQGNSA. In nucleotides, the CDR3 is TGTGCCAGCAGCTTAACGAGCGGGGGGGCTCAGAGGAATGAGCAGTTCTTC. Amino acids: CASSLTSGGAQRNEQFF.

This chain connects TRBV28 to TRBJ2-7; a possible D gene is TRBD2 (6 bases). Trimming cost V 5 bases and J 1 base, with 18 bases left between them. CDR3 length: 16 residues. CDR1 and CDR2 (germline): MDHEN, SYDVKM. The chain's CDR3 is CASSRPMGGLSYEQYF. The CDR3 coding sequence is TGTGCCAGCAGTCGGCCGATGGGGGGTCTTTCCTACGAGCAGTACTTC. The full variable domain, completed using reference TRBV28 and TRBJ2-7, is DVKVTQSSRYLVKRTGEKVFLECVQDMDHENMFWYRQDPGLGLRLIYFSYDVKMKEKGDIPEGYSVSREKKERFSLILESASTNQTSMYLCASSRPMGGLSYEQYFGPGTRLTVT.

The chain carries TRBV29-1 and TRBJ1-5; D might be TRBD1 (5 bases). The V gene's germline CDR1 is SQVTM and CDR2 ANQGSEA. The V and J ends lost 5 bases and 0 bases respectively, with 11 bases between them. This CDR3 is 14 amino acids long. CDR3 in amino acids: CSVPTEYSNQPQHF. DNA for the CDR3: TGCAGCGTTCCGACAGAATATAGCAATCAGCCCCAGCATTTT.

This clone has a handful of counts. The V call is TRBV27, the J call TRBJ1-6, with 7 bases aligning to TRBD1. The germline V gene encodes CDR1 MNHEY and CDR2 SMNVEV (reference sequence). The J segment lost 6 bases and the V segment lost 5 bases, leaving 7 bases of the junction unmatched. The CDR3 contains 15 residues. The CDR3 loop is CASSTTGAPNSPLHF. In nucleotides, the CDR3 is TGTGCCAGCAGTACCACAGGGGCGCCTAATTCACCCCTCCACTTT.

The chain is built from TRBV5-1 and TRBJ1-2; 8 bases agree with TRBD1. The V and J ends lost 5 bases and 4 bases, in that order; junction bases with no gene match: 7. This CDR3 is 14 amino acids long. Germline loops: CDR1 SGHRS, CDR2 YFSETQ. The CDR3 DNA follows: TGCGCCAGCAGACAGAGCGGGACAGGCTATGGCTACACCTTC. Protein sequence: CASRQSGTGYGYTF.

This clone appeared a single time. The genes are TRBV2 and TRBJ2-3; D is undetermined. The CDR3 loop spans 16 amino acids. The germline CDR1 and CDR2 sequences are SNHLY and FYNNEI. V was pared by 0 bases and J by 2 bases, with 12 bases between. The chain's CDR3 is CASSEARSRATDTQYF. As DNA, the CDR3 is TGTGCCAGCAGTGAAGCGCGGAGCAGAGCCACAGATACGCAGTATTTT.

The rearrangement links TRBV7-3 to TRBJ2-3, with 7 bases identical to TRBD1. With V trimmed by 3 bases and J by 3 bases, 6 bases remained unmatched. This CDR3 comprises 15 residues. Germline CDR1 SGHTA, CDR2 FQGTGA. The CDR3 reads CASSFFDRATDTQYF. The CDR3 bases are TGTGCCAGCAGCTTCTTCGACAGGGCGACAGATACGCAGTATTTT.

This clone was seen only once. CDR3 nucleotide sequence: TGTGCCAGCAGCTACGTTTCACCGGGACAGGGGGCGTATGGCTACACCTTC. Encoded protein: CASSYVSPGQGAYGYTF. The chain uses TRBV28 and TRBJ1-2; TRBD1 agrees at 12 bases. The CDR3 runs 17 residues. CDR1 and CDR2 from the germline V gene are MDHEN and SYDVKM. V dropped 6 bases and J dropped 5; count of bases not matched to a gene: 13.

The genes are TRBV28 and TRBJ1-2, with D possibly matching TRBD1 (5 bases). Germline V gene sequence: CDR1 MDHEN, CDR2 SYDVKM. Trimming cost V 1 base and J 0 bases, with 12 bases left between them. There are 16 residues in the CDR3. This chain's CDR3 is CASSLSLTESNYGYTF. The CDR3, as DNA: TGTGCCAGCAGTTTATCCTTGACAGAATCTAACTATGGCTACACCTTC.

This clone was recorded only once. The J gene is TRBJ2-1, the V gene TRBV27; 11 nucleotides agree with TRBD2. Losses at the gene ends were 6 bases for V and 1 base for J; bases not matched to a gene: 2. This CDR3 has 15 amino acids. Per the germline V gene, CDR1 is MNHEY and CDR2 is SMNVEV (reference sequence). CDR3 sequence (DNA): TGTGCCAGCAGGTTAGCGGGGGGGTCCTACAATGAGCAGTTCTTC. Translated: CASRLAGGSYNEQFF.

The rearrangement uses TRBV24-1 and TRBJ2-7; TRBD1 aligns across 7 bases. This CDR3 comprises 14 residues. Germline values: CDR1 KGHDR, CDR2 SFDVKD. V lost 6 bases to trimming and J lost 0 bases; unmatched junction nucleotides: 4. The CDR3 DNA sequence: TGTGCCACCAGTTCGGACAGGAGCTCCTACGAGCAGTACTTC. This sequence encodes CATSSDRSSYEQYF.

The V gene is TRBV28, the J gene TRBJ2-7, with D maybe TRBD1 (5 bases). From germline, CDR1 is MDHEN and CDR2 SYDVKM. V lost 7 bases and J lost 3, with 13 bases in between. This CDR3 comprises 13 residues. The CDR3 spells CASISHRSYEQYF. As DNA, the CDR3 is TGTGCCAGCATTTCCCACAGGAGCTACGAGCAGTACTTC.

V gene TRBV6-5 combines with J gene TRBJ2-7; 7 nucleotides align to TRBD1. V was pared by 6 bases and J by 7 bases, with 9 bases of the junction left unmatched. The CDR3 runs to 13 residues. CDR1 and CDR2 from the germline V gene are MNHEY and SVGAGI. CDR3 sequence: CASRTGTAWEQYF. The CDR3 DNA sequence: TGTGCCAGCAGAACGGGGACAGCTTGGGAGCAGTACTTC.

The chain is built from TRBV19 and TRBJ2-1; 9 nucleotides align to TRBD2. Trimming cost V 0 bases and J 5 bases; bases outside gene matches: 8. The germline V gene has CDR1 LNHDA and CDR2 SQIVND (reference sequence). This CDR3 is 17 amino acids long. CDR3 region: CASSIDLRLAVNNEQFF. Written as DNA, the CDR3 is TGTGCCAGTAGTATAGATCTCCGACTAGCGGTTAACAATGAGCAGTTCTTC.

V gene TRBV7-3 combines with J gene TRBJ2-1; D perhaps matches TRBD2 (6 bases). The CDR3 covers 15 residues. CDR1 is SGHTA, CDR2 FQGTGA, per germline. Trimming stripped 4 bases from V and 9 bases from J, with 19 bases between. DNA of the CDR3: TGTGCCAGCAGCTATGGATGGCGGGATGGTGGTGAGCAGTTCTTC. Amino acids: CASSYGWRDGGEQFF.

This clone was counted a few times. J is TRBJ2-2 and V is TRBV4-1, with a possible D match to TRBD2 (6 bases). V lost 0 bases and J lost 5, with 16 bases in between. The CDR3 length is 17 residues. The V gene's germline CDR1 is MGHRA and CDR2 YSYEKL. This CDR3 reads CASSQDVLGSGTGELFF. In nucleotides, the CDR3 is TGCGCCAGCAGCCAAGATGTTCTCGGGAGTGGTACCGGGGAGCTGTTTTTT.

The CDR3 spells CAWSRTGNQPQHF. In nucleotides, the CDR3 is TGTGCCTGGAGTCGTACAGGCAATCAGCCCCAGCATTTT. The V call is TRBV30, the J call TRBJ1-5; D remains ambiguous. Germline CDR1 reads GTSNPN; CDR2 reads SVGIG (reference sequence). V dropped 2 bases and J dropped 2 bases, with 7 bases sitting between them. The CDR3 is 13 amino acids.

Written as DNA, the CDR3 is TGTGCCAGCAATCCAATTCCGGGCGGGGAGCAGTACTTC. Protein product: CASNPIPGGEQYF. The gene calls are TRBV2 and TRBJ2-7; D possibly corresponds to TRBD2 (5 bases). V shed 7 bases and J shed 7 bases, with 17 bases lying between them. Germline V lookup: CDR1 SNHLY, CDR2 FYNNEI. The CDR3 loop spans 13 amino acids.